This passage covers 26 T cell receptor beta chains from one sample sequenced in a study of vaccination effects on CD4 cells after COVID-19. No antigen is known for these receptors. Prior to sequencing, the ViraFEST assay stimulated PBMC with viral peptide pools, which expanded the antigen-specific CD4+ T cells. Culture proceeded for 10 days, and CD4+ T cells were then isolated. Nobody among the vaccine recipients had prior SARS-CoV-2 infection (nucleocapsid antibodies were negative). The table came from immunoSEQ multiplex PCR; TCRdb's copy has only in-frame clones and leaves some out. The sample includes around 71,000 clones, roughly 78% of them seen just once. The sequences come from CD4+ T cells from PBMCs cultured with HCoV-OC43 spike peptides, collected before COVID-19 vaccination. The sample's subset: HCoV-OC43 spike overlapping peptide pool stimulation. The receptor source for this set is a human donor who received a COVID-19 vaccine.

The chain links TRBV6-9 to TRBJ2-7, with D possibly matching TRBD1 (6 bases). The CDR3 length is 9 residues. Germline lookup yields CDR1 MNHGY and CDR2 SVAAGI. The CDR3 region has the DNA TGTGCCAGACCGGGACACAAGCCAGTC. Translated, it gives CARPGHKPV.

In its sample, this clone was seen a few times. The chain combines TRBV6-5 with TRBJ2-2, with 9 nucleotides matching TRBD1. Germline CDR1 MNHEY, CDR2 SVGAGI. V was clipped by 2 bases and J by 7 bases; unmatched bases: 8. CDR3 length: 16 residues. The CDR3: CASSYPGQGRGGELFF. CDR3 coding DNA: TGTGCCAGCAGTTACCCGGGACAGGGACGTGGCGGGGAGCTGTTTTTT.

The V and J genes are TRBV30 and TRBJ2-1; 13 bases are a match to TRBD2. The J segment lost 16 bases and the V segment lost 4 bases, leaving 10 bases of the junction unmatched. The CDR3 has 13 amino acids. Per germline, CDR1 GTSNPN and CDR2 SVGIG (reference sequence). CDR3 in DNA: TGTGCCTGGATCACACTAGCGGGGGGGCCAATTTTCTTC. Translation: CAWITLAGGPIFF.

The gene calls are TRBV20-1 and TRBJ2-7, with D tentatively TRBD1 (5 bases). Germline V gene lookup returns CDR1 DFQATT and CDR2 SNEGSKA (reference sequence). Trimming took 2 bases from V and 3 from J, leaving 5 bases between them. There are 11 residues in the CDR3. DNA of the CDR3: TGCAGTGCTAGACAGGGCTACGAGCAGTACGTC. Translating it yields CSARQGYEQYV.

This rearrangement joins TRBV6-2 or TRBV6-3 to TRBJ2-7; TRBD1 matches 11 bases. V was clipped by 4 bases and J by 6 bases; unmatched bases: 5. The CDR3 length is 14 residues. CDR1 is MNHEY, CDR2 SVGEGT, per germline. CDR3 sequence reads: CASSSGQGAREQYV. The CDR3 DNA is TGTGCCAGCAGTTCAGGACAGGGGGCGCGCGAGCAGTACGTC.

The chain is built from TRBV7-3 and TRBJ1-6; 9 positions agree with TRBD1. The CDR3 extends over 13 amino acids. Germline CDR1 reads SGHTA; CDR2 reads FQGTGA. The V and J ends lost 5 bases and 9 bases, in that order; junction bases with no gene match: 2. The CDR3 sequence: CASSMDRGSPLHF. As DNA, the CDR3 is TGTGCCAGCAGCATGGACAGGGGTTCACCCCTCCACTTT.

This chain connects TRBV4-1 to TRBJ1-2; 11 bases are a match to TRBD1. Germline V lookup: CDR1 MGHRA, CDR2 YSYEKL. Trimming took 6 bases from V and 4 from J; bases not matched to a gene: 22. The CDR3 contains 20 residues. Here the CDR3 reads CASRHPWAPGQGANSYGYTF. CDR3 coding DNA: TGCGCCAGCAGACACCCATGGGCCCCCGGACAGGGGGCGAATAGCTATGGCTACACCTTC.

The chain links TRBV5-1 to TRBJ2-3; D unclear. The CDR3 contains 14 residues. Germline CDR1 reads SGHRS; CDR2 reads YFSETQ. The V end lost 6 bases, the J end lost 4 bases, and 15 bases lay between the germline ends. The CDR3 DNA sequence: TGCGCCAGCAAACCAAATCCCTCGGCAGATACGCAGTATTTT. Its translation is CASKPNPSADTQYF.

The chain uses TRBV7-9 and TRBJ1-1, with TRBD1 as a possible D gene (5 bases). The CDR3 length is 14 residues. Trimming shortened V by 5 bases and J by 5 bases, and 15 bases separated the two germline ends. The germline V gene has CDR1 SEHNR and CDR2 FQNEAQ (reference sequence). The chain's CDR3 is CASSIVLQVTEAFF. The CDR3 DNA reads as TGTGCCAGCAGCATCGTACTACAGGTTACTGAAGCTTTCTTT.

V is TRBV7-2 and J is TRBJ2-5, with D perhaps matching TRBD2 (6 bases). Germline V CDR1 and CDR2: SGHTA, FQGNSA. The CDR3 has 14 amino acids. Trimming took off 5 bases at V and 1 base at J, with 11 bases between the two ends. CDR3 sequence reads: CASSAGRSQETQYF. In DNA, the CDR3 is TGTGCCAGCAGCGCGGGACGGAGCCAAGAGACCCAGTACTTC.

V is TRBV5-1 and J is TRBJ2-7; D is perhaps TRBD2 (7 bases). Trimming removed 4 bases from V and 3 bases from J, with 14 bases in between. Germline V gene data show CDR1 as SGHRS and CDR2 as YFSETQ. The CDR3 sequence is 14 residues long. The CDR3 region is CASSPGGPGYEQYV. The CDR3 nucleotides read TGCGCCAGCAGCCCGGGGGGCCCGGGCTACGAGCAGTACGTC.

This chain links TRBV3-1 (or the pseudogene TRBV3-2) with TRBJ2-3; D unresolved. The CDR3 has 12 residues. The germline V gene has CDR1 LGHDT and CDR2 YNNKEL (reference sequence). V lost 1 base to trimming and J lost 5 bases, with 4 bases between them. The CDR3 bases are TGTGCCAGCAGCCAAGGGGGAGATACGCAGTATTTT. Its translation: CASSQGGDTQYF.

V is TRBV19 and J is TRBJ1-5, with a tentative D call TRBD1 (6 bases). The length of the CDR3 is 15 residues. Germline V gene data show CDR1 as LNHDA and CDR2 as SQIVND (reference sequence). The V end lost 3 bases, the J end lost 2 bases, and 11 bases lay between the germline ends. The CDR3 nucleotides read TGTGCCAGTAGTATCGGGGGACACGGCAATCAGCCCCAGCATTTT. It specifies CASSIGGHGNQPQHF. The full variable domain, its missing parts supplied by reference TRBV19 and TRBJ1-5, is DGGITQSPKYLFRKEGQNVTLSCEQNLNHDAMYWYRQDPGQGLRLIYYSQIVNDFQKGDIAEGYSVSREKKESFPLTVTSAQKNPTAFYLCASSIGGHGNQPQHFGDGTRLSIL.

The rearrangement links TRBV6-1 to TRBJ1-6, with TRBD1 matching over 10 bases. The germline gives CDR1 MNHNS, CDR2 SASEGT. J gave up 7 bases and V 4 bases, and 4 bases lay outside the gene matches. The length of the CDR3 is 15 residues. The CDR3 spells CASSAQGQGNSPLHF. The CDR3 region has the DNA TGTGCCAGCAGTGCCCAGGGACAGGGGAATTCACCCCTCCACTTT.

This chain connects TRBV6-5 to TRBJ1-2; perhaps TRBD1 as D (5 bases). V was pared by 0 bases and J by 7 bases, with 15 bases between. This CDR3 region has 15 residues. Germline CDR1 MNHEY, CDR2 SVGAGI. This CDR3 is CASSYSFWQGGGYTF. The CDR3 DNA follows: TGTGCCAGCAGTTACTCCTTTTGGCAGGGTGGTGGCTACACCTTC.

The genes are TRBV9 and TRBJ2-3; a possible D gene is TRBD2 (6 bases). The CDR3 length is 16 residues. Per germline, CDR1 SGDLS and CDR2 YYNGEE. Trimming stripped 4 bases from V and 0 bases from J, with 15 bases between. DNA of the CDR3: TGTGCCAGCAGCCTTGGAGGGGCGGCTAGCACAGATACGCAGTATTTT. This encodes CASSLGGAASTDTQYF.

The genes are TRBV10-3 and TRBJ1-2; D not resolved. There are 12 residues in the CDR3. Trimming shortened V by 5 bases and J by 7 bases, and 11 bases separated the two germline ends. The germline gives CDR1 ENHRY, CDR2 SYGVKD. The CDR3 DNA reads TGTGCCATCAGTTCGGGAATTACTGGCTACACCTTC. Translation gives CAISSGITGYTF.

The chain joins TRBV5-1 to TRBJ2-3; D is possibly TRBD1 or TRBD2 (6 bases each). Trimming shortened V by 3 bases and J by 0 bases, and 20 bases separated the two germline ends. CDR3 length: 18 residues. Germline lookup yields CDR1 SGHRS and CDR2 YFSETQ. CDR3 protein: CASSWGAQTSPSTDTQYF. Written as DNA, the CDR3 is TGCGCCAGCAGCTGGGGGGCACAGACAAGTCCTAGCACAGATACGCAGTATTTT.

CDR3 nucleotide sequence: TGTGCCAGCAGACGGGACTCTAGCAATCAGCCCCAGCATTTT. Amino acids: CASRRDSSNQPQHF. This chain connects TRBV6-5 to TRBJ1-5; a weak D match, TRBD1 (5 bases). CDR1 is MNHEY and CDR2 is SVGAGI in the germline V gene. V was clipped by 6 bases and J by 0 bases, with 9 bases between them. The CDR3 has 14 amino acids.

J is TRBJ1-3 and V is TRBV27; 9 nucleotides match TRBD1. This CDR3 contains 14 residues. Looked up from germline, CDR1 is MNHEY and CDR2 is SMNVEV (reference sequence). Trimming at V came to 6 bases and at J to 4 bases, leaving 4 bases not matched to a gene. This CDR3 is CASRRTGAGNTIYF. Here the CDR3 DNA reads TGTGCCAGCAGGAGGACAGGGGCCGGAAACACCATATATTTT.

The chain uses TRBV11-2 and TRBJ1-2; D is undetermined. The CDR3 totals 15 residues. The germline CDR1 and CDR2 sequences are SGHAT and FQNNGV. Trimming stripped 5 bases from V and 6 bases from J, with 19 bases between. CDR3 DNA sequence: TGTGCCAGCAGCCTAAATTTCCGTGGACTGAATGGCTACACCTTC. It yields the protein CASSLNFRGLNGYTF.

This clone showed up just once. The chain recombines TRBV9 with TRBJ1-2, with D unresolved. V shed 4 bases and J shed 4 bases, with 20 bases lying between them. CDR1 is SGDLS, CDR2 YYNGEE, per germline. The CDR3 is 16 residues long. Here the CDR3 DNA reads TGTGCCAGCAGCCTCTCGAACGGTCTGGAGTCCTATGGCTACACCTTC. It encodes CASSLSNGLESYGYTF.

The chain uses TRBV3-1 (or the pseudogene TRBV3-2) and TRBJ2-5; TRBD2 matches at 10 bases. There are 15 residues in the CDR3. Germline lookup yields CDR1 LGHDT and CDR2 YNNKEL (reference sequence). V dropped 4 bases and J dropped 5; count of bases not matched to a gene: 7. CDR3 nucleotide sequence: TGTGCCAGCAGCCTAATTACGGGACTAGCGGAGACCCAGTACTTC. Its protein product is CASSLITGLAETQYF.

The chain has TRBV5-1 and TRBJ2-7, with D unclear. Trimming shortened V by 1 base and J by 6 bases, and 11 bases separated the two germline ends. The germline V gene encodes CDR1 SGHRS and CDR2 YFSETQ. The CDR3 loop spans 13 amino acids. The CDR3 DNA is TGCGCCAGCAGCTTGACCGTCCGAGGCGAGCAGTACGTC. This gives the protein CASSLTVRGEQYV.

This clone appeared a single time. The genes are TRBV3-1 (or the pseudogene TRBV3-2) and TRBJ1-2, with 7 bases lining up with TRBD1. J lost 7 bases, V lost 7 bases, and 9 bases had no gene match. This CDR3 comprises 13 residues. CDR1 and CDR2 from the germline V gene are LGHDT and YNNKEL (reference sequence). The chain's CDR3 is CASTTTGVGGYTF. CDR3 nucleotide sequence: TGTGCCAGCACCACTACAGGGGTGGGTGGCTACACCTTC.

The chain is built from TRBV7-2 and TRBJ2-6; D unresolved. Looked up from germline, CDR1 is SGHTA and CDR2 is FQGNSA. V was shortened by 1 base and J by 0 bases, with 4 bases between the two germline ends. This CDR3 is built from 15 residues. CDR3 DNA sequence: TGTGCCAGCAGCTTAGAGGCCTCTGGGGCCAACGTCCTGACTTTC. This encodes CASSLEASGANVLTF.